One and the same sample provided the 30 T cell receptor beta chains below, sequenced in a study of cytomegalovirus exposure and HLA in healthy donors. The primer mix had 60 Vbeta and 13 Jbeta primers. The table came from immunoSEQ multiplex PCR; TCRdb's copy has only in-frame clones and leaves some out. The specimen's table records roughly 120,000 clones. The sequenced sample consisted of PBMCs. The receptors here all came from a man younger than 45 in good health and CMV-seronegative.

Notes on this clone: The germline gene is not matched at one end of the junction; a read error may be the cause. This rearrangement joins TRBV2 to TRBJ1-1; D call uncertain. Germline values: CDR1 SNHLY, CDR2 FYNNEI. This CDR3 spans 13 amino acids. The CDR3 coding sequence is TGTGCCAACGCGAGGCGTGAGAACGCTGAAGCTTTCTTT. This encodes CANARRENAEAFF.

The chain joins TRBV30 to TRBJ1-1; D is uncertain. V dropped 2 bases and J dropped 3 bases, with 10 bases sitting between them. Germline values: CDR1 GTSNPN, CDR2 SVGIG (reference sequence). The CDR3 length is 13 residues. Written as DNA, the CDR3 is TGTGCCTGGAGTCTGGGCGGGTACACTGAAGCTTTCTTT. Amino acid sequence: CAWSLGGYTEAFF.

The rearrangement uses TRBV30 and TRBJ2-5, with TRBD1 matching 7 bases. CDR1 and CDR2 from the germline V gene are GTSNPN and SVGIG (reference sequence). This CDR3 has 13 amino acids. V lost 1 base and J lost 4; bases outside the gene matches: 3. This CDR3 reads CAWSGQGGETQYF. The CDR3 DNA is TGTGCCTGGAGTGGACAGGGCGGAGAGACCCAGTACTTC.

J is TRBJ1-4 and V is TRBV30, with 7 bases matching TRBD1. The CDR3 has 15 residues. Per the germline V gene, CDR1 is GTSNPN and CDR2 is SVGIG (reference sequence). After removal of 2 bases from V and 8 bases from J, the junction contained 11 bases not matched to a gene. Here the CDR3 reads CAWSRNRDSGEKLFF. The CDR3 nucleotides are TGTGCCTGGAGTCGTAACCGGGACAGCGGAGAAAAACTGTTTTTT.

This chain connects TRBV6-4 to TRBJ2-1; 10 bases match TRBD1. V shed 3 bases, J shed 4 bases, and the junction held 6 bases outside the gene matches. The CDR3 consists of 16 residues. Germline assignment: CDR1 MRHNA and CDR2 SNTAGT. In DNA form, the CDR3 reads TGTGCCAGCAGTGATCGTCCGGGACAGGGGTACAATGAGCAGTTCTTC. Its protein product is CASSDRPGQGYNEQFF.

The chain employs TRBV10-1 and TRBJ2-1; TRBD2 matches 9 bases. V gave up 5 bases and J gave up 5 bases; unmatched junction bases: 4. The CDR3 totals 14 residues. CDR1 and CDR2 from the germline V gene are WNHNN and SYGVQD (reference sequence). CDR3 protein: CASSLSGSHNEQFF. DNA for the CDR3: TGCGCCAGCAGTCTTAGCGGGAGCCACAATGAGCAGTTCTTC.

The V and J genes are TRBV15 and TRBJ2-5, with 8 positions matching TRBD1. V trimming: 1 base; J trimming: 5 bases; junction bases outside the gene matches: 6. This CDR3 comprises 15 residues. Germline CDR1 LNHNV, CDR2 YYDKDF (reference sequence). CDR3 region: CATSRAGQGIETQYF. DNA of the CDR3: TGTGCCACCAGCAGAGCAGGACAGGGTATCGAGACCCAGTACTTC.

The V gene is TRBV11-3, the J gene TRBJ2-7, with TRBD1 as a possible D gene (6 bases). Germline loops: CDR1 SGHNT, CDR2 YENEEA. This CDR3 region has 13 residues. V was clipped by 5 bases and J by 3 bases, with 11 bases between them. CDR3 sequence: CASSPETGYEQYF. Written as DNA, the CDR3 is TGTGCCAGCAGCCCGGAGACAGGCTACGAGCAGTACTTC.

The chain links TRBV7-3 to TRBJ2-3; no definite D call. The CDR3 consists of 15 residues. V was clipped by 0 bases and J by 0 bases, with 7 bases between them. CDR1 SGHTA and CDR2 FQGTGA come from the germline V gene. The CDR3 sequence is CASSLTILSTDTQYF. The DNA for the CDR3 is TGTGCCAGCAGCTTAACTATTCTTAGCACAGATACGCAGTATTTT.

The chain combines TRBV25-1 with TRBJ2-7, with 12 bases identical to TRBD2. J lost 2 bases, V lost 5 bases, and 4 bases had no gene match. The CDR3 length is 15 residues. The germline V gene encodes CDR1 MGHDK and CDR2 SYGVNS. CDR3 sequence: CASSKTSGRPYEQYF. The CDR3 DNA reads TGTGCCAGCAGTAAGACTAGCGGGAGACCCTACGAGCAGTACTTC.

This chain uses TRBV7-3 with TRBJ2-1; D is undetermined. Germline loops: CDR1 SGHTA, CDR2 FQGTGA. V gave up 1 base and J gave up 8 bases, with 9 bases separating them. The CDR3 totals 13 residues. This chain's CDR3 is CASSLIESDEQFF. The CDR3 DNA reads as TGTGCCAGCAGCTTAATAGAATCGGATGAGCAGTTCTTC.

This chain links TRBV28 with TRBJ2-1; 7 nucleotides match TRBD2. V lost 2 bases and J lost 0; bases outside the gene matches: 4. Germline CDR1 MDHEN, CDR2 SYDVKM. The CDR3 totals 16 residues. For the CDR3, the DNA is TGTGCCAGCAGTTTAGGGGGGGAAAACTCCTACAATGAGCAGTTCTTC. Translation: CASSLGGENSYNEQFF.

The genes are TRBV19 and TRBJ1-4; 12 bases are a match to TRBD1. CDR1 LNHDA and CDR2 SQIVND come from the germline V gene (reference sequence). V shed 5 bases and J 0 bases; nucleotides not matched to a gene: 10. The CDR3 has 19 residues. The CDR3 coding sequence is TGTGCCAGTAGTGGCGTACCGGGACAGGGGGCTCCAACTAATGAAAAACTGTTTTTT. This encodes CASSGVPGQGAPTNEKLFF. Full variable domain (missing parts from reference TRBV19 and TRBJ1-4): DGGITQSPKYLFRKEGQNVTLSCEQNLNHDAMYWYRQDPGQGLRLIYYSQIVNDFQKGDIAEGYSVSREKKESFPLTVTSAQKNPTAFYLCASSGVPGQGAPTNEKLFFGSGTQLSVL.

The V gene is TRBV4-1, the J gene TRBJ2-7; D is unresolved. V was shortened by 6 bases and J by 2 bases, with 11 bases between the two germline ends. CDR1 is MGHRA and CDR2 is YSYEKL in the germline V gene. The CDR3 is 13 amino acids. Written as DNA, the CDR3 is TGCGCCAGCAGTTTGGGCTTCACCTACGAGCAGTACTTC. As protein: CASSLGFTYEQYF.

V and J are TRBV6-6 and TRBJ2-5, with TRBD2 matching 8 bases. The end of the DNA fits TRBJ2-7 better, so the J call may be wrong. The CDR3 has 14 amino acids. Looked up from germline, CDR1 is MNHNY and CDR2 is SVGAGI (reference sequence). CDR3 residues: CASSRISGSIEQYF. The CDR3 region has the DNA TGTGCCAGCAGTCGAATAAGCGGGAGCATCGAGCAGTACTTC.

The chain couples TRBV11-3 to TRBJ2-3; the D gene is possibly TRBD2 (5 bases). The V gene's germline CDR1 is SGHNT and CDR2 YENEEA. CDR3 length equals 14 residues. Trimming stripped 3 bases from V and 6 bases from J, with 13 bases between. Here the CDR3 reads CASSFQSSGDTQYF. In DNA form, the CDR3 reads TGTGCCAGCAGCTTTCAGTCTTCGGGGGATACGCAGTATTTT.

The V gene is TRBV7-8, the J gene TRBJ2-3; 7 bases are shared with TRBD2. The CDR3 has 16 residues. CDR1 is SGHVS, CDR2 FQNEAQ, per germline. V shed 3 bases and J 10 bases; nucleotides not matched to a gene: 16. The DNA for the CDR3 is TGTGCCAGCAGCTTCTACTCGAGCGGGGAGGGGAAGGCGCAGTATTTT. Protein product: CASSFYSSGEGKAQYF.

DNA for the CDR3: TGTGCCAGCAGCATAACCGGGATGAACACTGAAGCTTTCTTT. It is translated as CASSITGMNTEAFF. The V call is TRBV5-4, the J call TRBJ1-1; D gene uncertain. The CDR3 runs to 14 residues. In germline, CDR1 is SGHNT, CDR2 YYREEE (reference sequence). V lost 4 bases and J lost 0, with 10 bases in between.

The rearrangement uses TRBV6-6 and TRBJ2-7, with D tentatively TRBD1 (5 bases). Deletions cut 10 bases from V and 0 bases from J, with 16 bases between. Looked up from germline, CDR1 is MNHNY and CDR2 is SVGAGI (reference sequence). The CDR3 runs to 14 residues. The CDR3, as DNA: TGTGCCATCAGGGCTTTTCCCGACTCCTACGAGCAGTACTTC. It specifies CAIRAFPDSYEQYF.

This rearrangement joins TRBV15 to TRBJ1-2; tentative D call: TRBD1 (5 bases). Trimming removed 0 bases at V and 0 bases at J, with 14 bases between. This CDR3 is 17 amino acids long. Germline values: CDR1 LNHNV, CDR2 YYDKDF (reference sequence). CDR3 nucleotides: TGTGCCACCAGCAGAGATCGCGGACACAGAGCTAACTATGGCTACACCTTC. Protein product: CATSRDRGHRANYGYTF.

V gene TRBV11-1 combines with J gene TRBJ2-7, with D possibly being TRBD2 (5 bases). The germline gives CDR1 SGHAT, CDR2 FQDESV (reference sequence). The CDR3 consists of 14 residues. V was pared by 7 bases and J by 1 base, with 14 bases between. CDR3 nucleotide sequence: TGTGCCAGCACCGCGGGCGCGCTGTCCTACGAGCAGTACTTC. Protein sequence: CASTAGALSYEQYF.

This rearrangement joins TRBV2 to TRBJ2-7, with TRBD1 matching 7 bases. The CDR3 has 11 residues. V gave up 6 bases and J gave up 7 bases; unmatched junction bases: 3. CDR1 is SNHLY, CDR2 FYNNEI, per germline. CDR3 in amino acids: CASRGQVEQYF. Here the CDR3 DNA reads TGTGCCAGCAGAGGACAGGTAGAGCAGTACTTC.

CDR3 amino acids: CASSGLRGYQPQHF. The DNA of the CDR3 is TGTGCCAGCAGTGGGCTAAGGGGCTATCAGCCCCAGCATTTT. The chain combines TRBV2 with TRBJ1-5, with D possibly matching TRBD1 (5 bases). Trimming removed 4 bases at V and 5 bases at J, with 12 bases between. Germline V lookup: CDR1 SNHLY, CDR2 FYNNEI. There are 14 residues in the CDR3. Full variable domain (rest looked up from reference TRBV2 and TRBJ1-5): EPEVTQTPSHQVTQMGQEVILRCVPISNHLYFYWYRQILGQKVEFLVSFYNNEISEKSEIFDDQFSVERPDGSNFTLKIRSTKLEDSAMYFCASSGLRGYQPQHFGDGTRLSIL.

The CDR3 spells CASSLRVTGTFSRTDTQYF. The CDR3 region has the DNA TGTGCCAGCAGCTTAAGGGTCACAGGGACATTCTCTCGCACAGATACGCAGTATTTT. The chain has TRBV7-9 and TRBJ2-3; D perhaps matches TRBD1 (6 bases). This CDR3 is 19 amino acids long. Germline V CDR1 and CDR2: SEHNR, FQNEAQ (reference sequence). Between the trimmed V and J ends, which lost 2 bases and 1 base, there was a span of 22 bases.

V is TRBV7-2 and J is TRBJ2-1; 12 nucleotides match TRBD2. This CDR3 region has 15 residues. V lost 5 bases and J lost 7; bases outside the gene matches: 6. The germline gives CDR1 SGHTA, CDR2 FQGNSA. The CDR3 sequence: CASSETSGSYNEQFF. CDR3 in DNA: TGTGCCAGCAGCGAGACTAGCGGGAGTTATAATGAGCAGTTCTTC.

The V and J genes are TRBV2 and TRBJ2-7, with TRBD1 identical over 9 bases. V lost 3 bases and J lost 7; bases outside the gene matches: 7. The germline gives CDR1 SNHLY, CDR2 FYNNEI. This CDR3 has 14 residues. In DNA form, the CDR3 reads TGTGCCAGCAGTGACCGGGACAGGGTCTGGGAGCAGTACTTC. Its protein is CASSDRDRVWEQYF.

The CDR3 region is CASSYRGGYGYTF. CDR3 in DNA: TGTGCCAGCAGTTACAGGGGAGGCTATGGCTACACCTTC. The chain joins TRBV6-5 to TRBJ1-2, with TRBD1 as a possible D gene (5 bases). CDR3 length: 13 amino acids. V was pared by 2 bases and J by 4 bases, with 8 bases between. Germline V gene sequence: CDR1 MNHEY, CDR2 SVGAGI.

The chain has TRBV7-2 and TRBJ2-1; no firm D call. Germline-derived CDR1 and CDR2 are SGHTA and FQGNSA. The CDR3 runs to 11 residues. Trimming took off 2 bases at V and 8 bases at J, with 4 bases between the two ends. The CDR3 sequence is CASSLSDEQFF. Written as DNA, the CDR3 is TGTGCCAGCAGCTTATCGGATGAGCAGTTCTTC.

The V call is TRBV5-4, the J call TRBJ2-1; 7 bases agree with TRBD2. Looked up from germline, CDR1 is SGHNT and CDR2 is YYREEE (reference sequence). Germline trimming cut 1 base from V and 7 bases from J; bases unmatched to any gene: 14. The CDR3 runs 17 residues. CDR3 region: CASSLLLWGTTENEQFF. In DNA, the CDR3 is TGTGCCAGCAGCTTGCTCCTCTGGGGGACTACTGAAAATGAGCAGTTCTTC.

The J gene is TRBJ1-4, the V gene TRBV27; 8 nucleotides agree with TRBD1. J gave up 8 bases and V 11 bases, and 10 bases lay outside the gene matches. The V gene's germline CDR1 is MNHEY and CDR2 SMNVEV (reference sequence). The CDR3 length is 13 residues. The CDR3 DNA reads TGTGCCTCCTCGGACAGGGTTGGGGAAAAACTGTTTTTT. Protein sequence: CASSDRVGEKLFF.